The 13 T cell receptor beta chains listed next were all sequenced from one sample in a study of T cell repertoires in cytomegalovirus infection. The antigens for these receptors are not known. TCRdb itself ran the reads through MiXCR, one entry per CDR3 protein. The sample includes about 830,000 distinct CDR3 sequences, approximately 32% of them seen just once. The sequencing used cultured CD8+ T cells from PBMCs, collected from culture after CMV antigen stimulation. Every receptor here comes from a human donor in good health (CMV status not recorded). Some clones in this sample may be carry-over from other donors' samples.

This clonotype was seen a handful of times. This chain uses TRBV11-3 with TRBJ2-1; 10 bases align to TRBD2. The junction had 16 bases not matched to a gene; V was cut back by 1 base and J by 13 bases. Germline V CDR1 and CDR2: SGHNT, YENEEA. The length of the CDR3 is 17 residues. In DNA form, the CDR3 reads TGTGCCAGCAGCTTAGTGCCCCTTCTAGCGGGGGCCGGACCTCAGTTCTTC. Its protein is CASSLVPLLAGAGPQFF.

The V and J genes are TRBV5-1 and TRBJ1-1; 12 bases are a match to TRBD1. The CDR3 runs 16 residues. V shed 4 bases, J shed 2 bases, and the junction held 6 bases outside the gene matches. CDR1 and CDR2 (germline): SGHRS, YFSETQ. The CDR3 region is CASSSRDRGQNTEAFF. The CDR3 DNA reads TGCGCCAGCAGCAGCCGGGACAGGGGGCAAAACACTGAAGCTTTCTTT.

The gene calls are TRBV7-9 and TRBJ1-2, with D possibly matching TRBD1 (5 bases). The CDR3 spans 15 residues. Trimming took 1 base from V and 6 from J, leaving 15 bases between them. Germline V gives CDR1 SEHNR, CDR2 FQNEAQ (reference sequence). Here the CDR3 DNA reads TGTGCCAGCAGCTTAGTTGGGGGGTCGAAGGATGGCTACACCTTC. Translating gives CASSLVGGSKDGYTF.

A remark on this clonotype: One base away lies a much larger clone, so this may be a sequencing read error. This chain links TRBV7-6 with TRBJ1-2; D may be TRBD1 (5 bases). CDR3 length: 16 residues. V gave up 1 base and J gave up 8 bases, with 20 bases separating them. Germline loops: CDR1 SGHVS, CDR2 FNYEAQ. The CDR3 nucleotides are TGTGCCAGCAGCTTAGGGATGCAGGGCGAGTTTGGGGGCTACACCTTC. Protein sequence: CASSLGMQGEFGGYTF.

The rearrangement joins TRBV5-5 to TRBJ1-1; no firm D call. Between the trimmed V and J ends, which lost 0 bases and 0 bases, there was a span of 9 bases. Germline CDR1 and CDR2: SGHKS and YYEKEE (reference sequence). The CDR3 runs to 15 residues. The CDR3 DNA reads as TGTGCCAGCAGCTTGGACGTGTTCATGAACACTGAAGCTTTCTTT. It yields the protein CASSLDVFMNTEAFF. Together with reference TRBV5-5 and TRBJ1-1, the CDR3 gives the full variable domain: DAGVTQSPTHLIKTRGQQVTLRCSPISGHKSVSWYQQVLGQGPQFIFQYYEKEERGRGNFPDRFSARQFPNYSSELNVNALLLGDSALYLCASSLDVFMNTEAFFGQGTRLTVV.

The J gene is TRBJ2-2, the V gene TRBV12-3 or TRBV12-4; D is possibly TRBD2 (7 bases). Trimming stripped 7 bases from V and 6 bases from J, with 21 bases between. The CDR3 loop spans 16 amino acids. The CDR3 DNA reads as TGTGCCAGCATCACAAACAACCACGGGGGGCCCGGGGAGCTGTTTTTT. Amino acid sequence: CASITNNHGGPGELFF.

The chain recombines TRBV7-9 with TRBJ2-1; TRBD2 matches 9 bases. J was trimmed by 10 bases and V by 5 bases; bases with no gene match: 12. The CDR3 is 15 residues long. The germline CDR1 and CDR2 sequences are SEHNR and FQNEAQ (reference sequence). CDR3 sequence reads: CASSPAGLASLEQFF. The CDR3, as DNA: TGTGCCAGCAGCCCGGCGGGACTAGCATCACTGGAGCAGTTCTTC. Complete variable domain (other parts from reference TRBV7-9 and TRBJ2-1): DTGVSQNPRHKITKRGQNVTFRCDPISEHNRLYWYRQTLGQGPEFLTYFQNEAQLEKSRLLSDRFSAERPKGSFSTLEIQRTEQGDSAMYLCASSPAGLASLEQFFGPGTRLTVL.

The gene calls are TRBV19 and TRBJ2-2; 7 bases fit TRBD1. Per the germline V gene, CDR1 is LNHDA and CDR2 is SQIVND (reference sequence). V trimming: 7 bases; J trimming: 1 base; junction bases outside the gene matches: 3. There are 14 residues in the CDR3. CDR3 nucleotide sequence: TGTGCCAGTATCGGACAGGAGAACACCGGGGAGCTGTTTTTT. It codes for CASIGQENTGELFF.

The chain recombines TRBV5-1 with TRBJ2-5; a weak D match, TRBD2 (5 bases). V shed 3 bases and J shed 9 bases, with 18 bases lying between them. This CDR3 is 14 amino acids long. Germline assignment: CDR1 SGHRS and CDR2 YFSETQ. This CDR3 reads CASSSGTYLGAQYF. The CDR3 DNA is TGCGCCAGCAGCTCGGGAACGTATCTCGGGGCCCAGTACTTC.

The gene calls are TRBV2 and TRBJ2-2; 8 bases match TRBD1. The CDR3 has 17 amino acids. The germline CDR1 and CDR2 sequences are SNHLY and FYNNEI. The junction had 10 bases not matched to a gene; V was cut back by 7 bases and J by 0 bases. Here the CDR3 DNA reads TGTGCCAGCACAATTTGGACAGGGAGGACGAACACCGGGGAGCTGTTTTTT. Translated: CASTIWTGRTNTGELFF.

J is TRBJ2-2 and V is TRBV6-2 or TRBV6-3, with D possibly being TRBD1 or TRBD2 (5 bases each). V lost 2 bases and J lost 3, with 7 bases in between. The germline gives CDR1 MNHEY, CDR2 SVGEGT. The CDR3 runs 14 residues. This chain's CDR3 is CASSYGGYTGELFF. The CDR3 DNA follows: TGTGCCAGCAGTTACGGGGGATACACCGGGGAGCTGTTTTTT.

In its sample, this clonotype was seen a few times. The rearrangement links TRBV4-1 to TRBJ2-5, with a possible D match to TRBD2 (7 bases). The germline CDR1 and CDR2 sequences are MGHRA and YSYEKL. With 1 base removed from V and 0 bases from J, the gap between germline ends came to 15 bases. The CDR3 has 17 residues. In DNA, the CDR3 is TGCGCCAGCAGCCAAGTCCCTGCGGGGGCCTACCAAGAGACCCAGTACTTC. Translated, it gives CASSQVPAGAYQETQYF.

This clonotype was detected only a few times. The chain is built from TRBV27 and TRBJ2-4; D unresolved. Germline V gives CDR1 MNHEY, CDR2 SMNVEV (reference sequence). V was cut by 3 bases and J by 0 bases, with 12 bases left in between. The CDR3 sequence is 16 residues long. The CDR3 coding sequence is TGTGCCAGCAGTTTTTCATCAGCACTAGCCAAAAACATTCAGTACTTC. Encoded protein: CASSFSSALAKNIQYF.